These T cell receptor beta chains were read from a single sample in a study of shared clonotypes between healthy human individuals. Here immunoSEQ multiplex PCR was the method, and the copy in TCRdb shows in-frame clones only, minus some. The profile shows approximately 2.5 million clones, more than 85% of them singletons. What was sequenced was naive CD4+ T cells from PBMCs. Receptor source: a man younger than 35 in good health. Some clones in this sample may be carry-over from other donors' samples. Each CDR3 is given with its conserved first and last residue. A D gene is named only where the DNA matches it firmly. Expanded clones get a size class; other rows say once, few or many, or leave the size out.

D gene,V gene,J gene,clone size,CDR3 protein,CDR3 DNA
-,TRBV28,TRBJ1-1,-,CASRGAPALNTEAFF,TGTGCCAGCAGGGGCGCACCGGCACTGAACACTGAAGCTTTCTTT
TRBD1,TRBV5-1,TRBJ2-1,once,CASSLPGTGDDEQFF,TGCGCCAGCAGCCTTCCCGGGACAGGGGACGATGAGCAGTTCTTC
-,TRBV28,TRBJ1-1,once,CASRPGPLFAEAFF,TGTGCCAGCCGCCCTGGGCCACTGTTCGCTGAAGCTTTCTTT
-,TRBV21-1,TRBJ2-1,-,CASSKAPDSYNEQFF,TGTGCCAGCAGCAAAGCCCCGGACTCCTACAATGAGCAGTTCTTC
-,TRBV5-5,TRBJ2-7,-,CASSHPGLKVYEQYF,TGTGCCAGCAGTCATCCGGGACTCAAAGTCTACGAGCAGTACTTC
-,TRBV6-5,TRBJ2-5,-,CASSYSIRGRRETQYF,TGTGCCAGCAGTTACTCGATCCGGGGGCGCAGAGAGACCCAGTACTTC
TRBD2,TRBV5-1,TRBJ2-3,-,CASSLYPSGTSGNTDTQYF,TGCGCCAGCAGCCTATACCCATCCGGGACTAGCGGTAACACAGATACGCAGTATTTT
-,TRBV6-5,TRBJ1-3,once,CASSYARAGNTIYF,TGTGCCAGCAGTTACGCCAGGGCTGGAAACACCATATATTTT
-,TRBV5-1,TRBJ2-1,-,CASSLDSSYNEQFF,TGCGCCAGCAGCTTGGACAGCAGCTACAATGAGCAGTTCTTC
-,TRBV20-1,TRBJ2-3,-,CSARREDTQYF,TGCAGTGCTCGCCGGGAGGATACGCAGTATTTT
-,TRBV6-1,TRBJ1-1,once,CASSEPGAVTEAFF,TGTGCCAGCAGCGAACCGGGGGCCGTCACTGAAGCTTTCTTT
TRBD1,TRBV5-1,TRBJ1-1,-,CASSFVFHRGVYEAFF,TGCGCCAGCAGCTTTGTATTTCACAGGGGCGTCTATGAAGCTTTCTTT
-,TRBV28,TRBJ1-6,-,CASSFGLNSPLHF,TGTGCCAGCAGTTTCGGACTAAATTCACCCCTCCACTTT
-,TRBV9,TRBJ1-2,-,CASSVAEGGYYGYTF,TGTGCCAGCAGCGTAGCTGAGGGGGGCTACTATGGCTACACCTTC
-,TRBV11-3,TRBJ2-3,once,CASSSGGSTDTQYF,TGTGCCAGCAGCTCAGGTGGTAGCACAGATACGCAGTATTTT
-,TRBV20-1,TRBJ1-2,-,CSAVEDYGYTF,TGCAGTGCTGTGGAGGACTATGGCTACACCTTC
-,TRBV21-1,TRBJ2-1,-,CASSIGLAENYNEQFF,TGTGCCAGCAGTATTGGACTAGCGGAAAATTACAATGAGCAGTTCTTC
-,TRBV14,TRBJ2-3,-,CASSQYRASSTDTQYF,TGTGCCAGCAGCCAATACAGGGCTTCTAGCACAGATACGCAGTATTTT
TRBD1,TRBV7-9,TRBJ2-3,-,CASSLEGTGPLTDTQYF,TGTGCCAGCAGCTTAGAGGGGACAGGTCCCCTCACAGATACGCAGTATTTT
TRBD1,TRBV27,TRBJ1-5,-,CASRGDRGNQPQHF,TGTGCCAGCAGGGGAGACAGGGGCAATCAGCCCCAGCATTTT
TRBD2,TRBV5-6,TRBJ2-1,-,CASGSLTSGYNEQFF,TGTGCCAGCGGCTCCTTGACTAGCGGATACAATGAGCAGTTCTTC
-,TRBV2,TRBJ1-6,-,CASSEARVNSPLHF,TGTGCCAGCAGCGAAGCGCGGGTTAATTCACCCCTCCACTTT
TRBD2,TRBV7-2,TRBJ2-7,-,CASSVLAGVHEQYF,TGTGCCAGCAGCGTACTAGCGGGAGTCCACGAGCAGTACTTC
TRBD2,TRBV6-6,TRBJ2-7,-,CASSYRGGESHEQYF,TGTGCCAGCAGTTACCGCGGGGGGGAATCCCACGAGCAGTACTTC
-,TRBV5-1,TRBJ1-1,-,CASSLTGLNTEAFF,TGCGCCAGCAGCCTTACAGGGCTGAACACTGAAGCTTTCTTT
-,TRBV4-3,TRBJ2-5,-,CASSQGLSGDIQETQYF,TGCGCCAGCAGCCAAGGACTTAGCGGAGACATCCAAGAGACCCAGTACTTC
-,TRBV5-1,TRBJ2-6,-,CASSLTGWEAGANVLTF,TGCGCCAGCAGCCTGACAGGTTGGGAAGCTGGGGCCAACGTCCTGACTTTC
-,TRBV25-1,TRBJ2-1,-,CASSVLASEQFF,TGTGCCAGCAGTGTACTAGCTAGTGAGCAGTTCTTC
-,TRBV14,TRBJ2-1,-,CASSQVVGLYNEQFF,TGTGCCAGCAGCCAAGTAGTGGGGCTCTACAATGAGCAGTTCTTC
-,TRBV27,TRBJ1-5,-,CASSLLGEGRSNQPQHF,TGTGCCAGCAGTTTATTGGGGGAAGGTAGGAGCAATCAGCCCCAGCATTTT
-,TRBV18,TRBJ1-1,-,CASSPLQGTEAFF,TGTGCCAGCTCACCACTACAGGGCACTGAAGCTTTCTTT
TRBD1,TRBV4-1,TRBJ1-1,-,CASSQFRGRGNTEAFF,TGCGCCAGCAGCCAATTTAGGGGGCGGGGAAACACTGAAGCTTTCTTT
-,TRBV28,TRBJ1-2,few,CASSVTGLGTF,TGTGCCAGCAGTGTCACAGGGCTCGGCACCTTC
TRBD2,TRBV5-1,TRBJ2-3,-,CASSPASGRGTDTQYF,TGCGCCAGCAGCCCCGCTAGCGGGAGGGGCACAGATACGCAGTATTTT
-,TRBV5-1,TRBJ2-6,-,CASSPWTEANVLTF,TGCGCCAGCAGCCCCTGGACGGAGGCCAACGTCCTGACTTTC
-,TRBV4-2,TRBJ2-2,-,CASSQEEGTNTGELFF,TGTGCCAGCAGCCAAGAGGAGGGAACCAACACCGGGGAGCTGTTTTTT
-,TRBV6-1,TRBJ2-1,-,CASSERGGQSDYNEQFF,TGTGCCAGCAGTGAACGAGGGGGGCAGTCGGACTACAATGAGCAGTTCTTC
-,TRBV5-6,TRBJ1-1,-,CASRNSGATEAFF,TGTGCCAGCAGAAATTCCGGGGCCACTGAAGCTTTCTTT
-,TRBV12-5,TRBJ1-1,-,CASGSAGPNTEAFF,TGTGCTAGTGGGTCCGCGGGACCGAACACTGAAGCTTTCTTT
TRBD2,TRBV5-1,TRBJ2-7,-,CASSLVGGREEEQYF,TGCGCCAGCAGCTTGGTCGGCGGGAGGGAAGAAGAGCAGTACTTC
TRBD1,TRBV5-1,TRBJ2-3,-,CASSAQDRSIGTQYF,TGCGCCAGCAGCGCTCAGGACAGGTCGATCGGTACGCAGTATTTT
TRBD1,TRBV6-1,TRBJ1-1,-,CASSEHLDRGLWNTEAFF,TGTGCCAGCAGTGAGCACCTGGACAGGGGGCTTTGGAACACTGAAGCTTTCTTT
-,TRBV5-1,TRBJ1-3,-,CASSLGGPRNTIYF,TGCGCCAGCAGCTTGGGAGGGCCAAGAAACACCATATATTTT
-,TRBV7-2,TRBJ1-3,-,CASSLAFNTIYF,TGTGCCAGCAGCTTAGCGTTTAACACCATATATTTT
-,TRBV11-2,TRBJ1-2,-,CASRRVDFFNYGYTF,TGTGCCAGCAGGAGAGTGGATTTTTTTAACTATGGCTACACCTTC
-,TRBV10-3,TRBJ2-1,-,CAISPDPSSYNEQFF,TGTGCCATCAGCCCAGACCCGAGCTCCTACAATGAGCAGTTCTTC
-,TRBV28,TRBJ2-7,-,CASSLAGREQYF,TGTGCCAGCAGTTTGGCCGGGCGCGAGCAGTACTTC
-,TRBV18,TRBJ2-1,-,CASSYRIRGTGNEQFF,TGTGCCAGCTCTTACAGGATTCGGGGAACGGGCAATGAGCAGTTCTTC
-,TRBV29-1,TRBJ1-5,once,CSVEVVSNQPQHF,TGCAGCGTTGAGGTAGTTAGCAATCAGCCCCAGCATTTT
-,TRBV14,TRBJ2-1,-,CASSRGMGVGEQFF,TGTGCCAGCAGCCGTGGGATGGGGGTTGGGGAGCAGTTCTTC
TRBD2,TRBV5-1,TRBJ2-5,-,CASSLEREGETQYF,TGCGCCAGCAGCTTGGAACGGGAGGGAGAGACCCAGTACTTC
TRBD2,TRBV28,TRBJ2-7,-,CASSSGTSTHEQYF,TGTGCCAGCAGTTCCGGGACTAGTACCCACGAGCAGTACTTC
-,TRBV7-3,TRBJ1-2,-,CASSLISGGQNPYGYTF,TGTGCCAGCAGCTTAATTTCTGGAGGACAGAATCCCTATGGCTACACCTTC
-,TRBV5-4,TRBJ2-1,-,CASSLSSMLGNEQFF,TGTGCCAGCAGCTTGAGTAGCATGCTCGGGAATGAGCAGTTCTTC
TRBD2,TRBV5-1,TRBJ2-7,once,CASSRGRIYEQYF,TGCGCCAGCAGCCGCGGGAGGATCTACGAGCAGTACTTC
TRBD1,TRBV4-1,TRBJ1-2,-,CASSQDGTGASGYTF,TGCGCCAGCAGCCAAGATGGGACAGGTGCGAGTGGCTACACCTTC